Each of the 26 T cell receptor beta chains below was sequenced from the same sample in a study of blood T cell repertoires in COVID-19. Assay: immunoSEQ multiplex PCR; the TCRdb copy retains only in-frame clones and omits some. The sample lists about 200,000 clones, roughly 86% occurring once. Sequenced sample: PBMCs or T cells enriched from blood (not recorded which). The origin of the receptors is a woman aged 25 to 39 with acute COVID-19.

This rearrangement joins TRBV5-4 to TRBJ2-4; 9 nucleotides line up with TRBD1. Losses at the gene ends were 4 bases for V and 6 bases for J; bases not matched to a gene: 8. Germline CDR1 and CDR2: SGHNT and YYREEE (reference sequence). This CDR3 comprises 15 residues. CDR3 nucleotides: TGTGCCAGCAGCACAACAGGGGGCGGTTTAAACATTCAGTACTTC. Amino acid sequence: CASSTTGGGLNIQYF.

The V and J genes are TRBV11-3 and TRBJ2-7; the match to TRBD1 covers 10 bases. CDR1 is SGHNT, CDR2 YENEEA, per germline. The CDR3 consists of 16 residues. V trimming: 5 bases; J trimming: 1 base; junction bases outside the gene matches: 8. The CDR3 DNA sequence: TGTGCCAGCAGCCCGAGGACAGGGGGAAGTTCCTACGAGCAGTACTTC. Translating it yields CASSPRTGGSSYEQYF.

This rearrangement joins TRBV5-6 to TRBJ1-6; 7 bases align to TRBD1. The CDR3 length is 16 residues. Germline CDR1 reads SGHDT; CDR2 reads YYEEEE. V shed 0 bases, J shed 3 bases, and the junction held 3 bases outside the gene matches. CDR3 sequence: CASSLGQGRYNSPLHF. CDR3 DNA sequence: TGTGCCAGCAGCTTGGGACAGGGCCGCTATAATTCACCCCTCCACTTT. The entire variable domain, with the rest obtained from reference TRBV5-6 and TRBJ1-6, is as follows: DAGVTQSPTHLIKTRGQQVTLRCSPKSGHDTVSWYQQALGQGPQFIFQYYEEEERQRGNFPDRFSGHQFPNYSSELNVNALLLGDSALYLCASSLGQGRYNSPLHFGNGTRLTVT.

This chain joins TRBV2 and TRBJ2-7, with 8 bases lining up with TRBD2. The germline CDR1 and CDR2 sequences are SNHLY and FYNNEI. CDR3 length: 15 residues. Trimming at V came to 6 bases and at J to 0 bases, leaving 7 bases not matched to a gene. The CDR3, as DNA: TGTGCCAGCAGGCTTAGCGGGGTTAGCTCCTACGAGCAGTACTTC. Translating gives CASRLSGVSSYEQYF.

The chain joins TRBV2 to TRBJ1-2, with 8 bases aligning to TRBD1. V dropped 7 bases and J dropped 8; count of bases not matched to a gene: 9. CDR3 length: 13 residues. Germline assignment: CDR1 SNHLY and CDR2 FYNNEI. DNA for the CDR3: TGTGCCAGCAAGTCTCAGGGGGCGGTCGGCTACACCTTC. Residues: CASKSQGAVGYTF.

This rearrangement joins TRBV11-1 to TRBJ2-7; 7 bases match TRBD1. CDR1 is SGHAT and CDR2 is FQDESV in the germline V gene (reference sequence). There are 14 residues in the CDR3. V was clipped by 4 bases and J by 2 bases; unmatched bases: 5. The CDR3 DNA sequence: TGTGCCAGCAGCTCGGACAGGACTGCCTACGAGCAGTACTTC. Translation gives CASSSDRTAYEQYF. Combining the CDR3 with reference TRBV11-1 and TRBJ2-7 gives the whole variable domain EAEVAQSPRYKITEKSQAVAFWCDPISGHATLYWYRQILGQGPELLVQFQDESVVDDSQLPKDRFSAERLKGVDSTLKIQPAELGDSAMYLCASSSDRTAYEQYFGPGTRLTVT.

This clone was picked up one time. This sequence joins TRBV18 and TRBJ2-7, with TRBD1 identical over 11 bases. The germline gives CDR1 KGHSH, CDR2 LQKENI. The CDR3 is 15 residues long. The V and J ends lost 3 bases and 6 bases, in that order; junction bases with no gene match: 7. The CDR3 DNA sequence: TGTGCCAGCTCACCGCGGACAGGGGGCGAGGCCGAGCAGTACTTC. This translates into CASSPRTGGEAEQYF.

This chain's CDR3 is CATSSFTGDIEAFF. The DNA for the CDR3 is TGTGCCACCAGCTCATTTACAGGGGATATTGAAGCTTTCTTT. V usage is TRBV15 and J usage is TRBJ1-1; the match to TRBD1 covers 7 bases. The CDR3 has 14 residues. Trimming cost V 5 bases and J 7 bases; bases outside gene matches: 10. The germline CDR1 and CDR2 sequences are LNHNV and YYDKDF (reference sequence).

The chain joins TRBV6-2 or TRBV6-3 to TRBJ2-5, with TRBD2 as a possible D gene (5 bases). CDR3 length equals 15 residues. Trimming removed 4 bases from V and 1 base from J, with 13 bases in between. The germline V gene encodes CDR1 MNHEY and CDR2 SVGEGT. DNA for the CDR3: TGTGCCAGCAGTTTTGTGGGGAGAGGCCAAGAGACCCAGTACTTC. Protein: CASSFVGRGQETQYF.

The chain has TRBV7-9 and TRBJ2-3; D may be TRBD2 (7 bases). CDR1 is SEHNR, CDR2 FQNEAQ, per germline (reference sequence). CDR3 size: 15 residues. Deletions cut 10 bases from V and 0 bases from J, with 17 bases between. The chain's CDR3 is CATGGRGPSTDTQYF. In nucleotides, the CDR3 is TGTGCCACCGGTGGGCGGGGGCCTAGCACAGATACGCAGTATTTT.

The chain couples TRBV25-1 to TRBJ2-1; 9 bases fit TRBD2. Trimming removed 4 bases from V and 8 bases from J; junction bases left unmatched: 9. The germline gives CDR1 MGHDK, CDR2 SYGVNS. This CDR3 contains 15 residues. The CDR3 region is CASSGGGAVFHEQFF. For the CDR3, the DNA is TGTGCCAGCAGTGGCGGGGGGGCCGTCTTCCATGAGCAGTTCTTC.

CDR3 residues: CASTPGTGEGNTEAFF. The CDR3 nucleotides are TGTGCCAGCACCCCCGGGACAGGGGAAGGGAACACTGAAGCTTTCTTT. This rearrangement joins TRBV7-6 to TRBJ1-1, with 10 bases that match TRBD1. CDR1 and CDR2 (germline): SGHVS, FNYEAQ. V was clipped by 7 bases and J by 1 base; unmatched bases: 9. The CDR3 is 16 residues long.

This chain links TRBV5-1 with TRBJ2-3; TRBD1 aligns across 11 bases. The CDR3 is 15 amino acids. Germline assignment: CDR1 SGHRS and CDR2 YFSETQ. The V segment lost 0 bases and the J segment 5 bases; nucleotides outside the gene matches: 2. The CDR3 reads CASSLAGTGGDTQYF. DNA of the CDR3: TGCGCCAGCAGCTTGGCCGGGACAGGGGGAGATACGCAGTATTTT.

For the CDR3, the DNA is TGTGCCAGCTCACGGGAGGAGCGGAGCTCCTACAATGAGCAGTTCTTC. This translates into CASSREERSSYNEQFF. This chain uses TRBV18 with TRBJ2-1; tentatively, D is TRBD2 (6 bases). V shed 4 bases and J shed 0 bases, with 13 bases lying between them. Germline V gives CDR1 KGHSH, CDR2 LQKENI. This CDR3 region has 16 residues.

The CDR3 protein is CASSEGAGDQYGYTF. CDR3 DNA: TGCGCCAGCAGCGAAGGGGCAGGGGATCAATATGGCTACACCTTC. The V call is TRBV5-1, the J call TRBJ1-2; D perhaps matches TRBD1 (6 bases). This CDR3 region has 15 residues. Germline V gives CDR1 SGHRS, CDR2 YFSETQ. The germline V and J ends were trimmed by 4 bases and 5 bases, with 18 bases remaining between them.

J is TRBJ1-4 and V is TRBV18; tentative D call: TRBD1 (5 bases). The length of the CDR3 is 15 residues. Germline V lookup: CDR1 KGHSH, CDR2 LQKENI. Trimming left V 2 bases short and J 8 bases short, with 15 bases between. CDR3 sequence: CASSPWAGLGEKLFF. The CDR3 DNA is TGTGCCAGCTCACCATGGGCAGGGCTGGGAGAAAAACTGTTTTTT.

The V gene is TRBV6-1, the J gene TRBJ2-7, with D possibly being TRBD1 (5 bases). The ends were cut back, 8 bases at V and 4 bases at J, with 24 bases in the middle. There are 16 residues in the CDR3. From germline, CDR1 is MNHNS and CDR2 SASEGT. CDR3: CASRGRRQTELYEQYF. CDR3 nucleotides: TGTGCCAGCCGTGGTAGAAGACAGACGGAGTTGTACGAGCAGTACTTC.

Turning to this clone: A junction end diverges from the germline sequence, so it may reflect a read error. The chain carries TRBV7-2 and TRBJ1-5, with 8 positions matching TRBD1. This CDR3 has 13 residues. The V gene's germline CDR1 is SGHTA and CDR2 FQGNSA. Written as DNA, the CDR3 is TGTGCCAGCAGCTTAGCTCTTACAGGGGGGCGCGATTTT. This gives the protein CASSLALTGGRDF. Full variable domain (rest looked up from reference TRBV7-2 and TRBJ1-5): GAGVSQSPSNKVTEKGKDVELRCDPISGHTALYWYRQSLGQGLEFLIYFQGNSAPDKSGLPSDRFSAERTGGSVSTLTIQRTQQEDSAVYLCASSLALTGGRDFGDGTRLSIL.

The J gene is TRBJ2-2, the V gene TRBV5-1, with a tentative D call TRBD1 (5 bases). The germline V gene has CDR1 SGHRS and CDR2 YFSETQ. The CDR3 has 15 amino acids. V was cut by 6 bases and J by 5 bases, with 17 bases left in between. CDR3 bases: TGCGCCAGCAACCCTCTGCAGGGCCCTACCGGGGAGCTGTTTTTT. This gives the protein CASNPLQGPTGELFF.

The chain couples TRBV3-1 (or the pseudogene TRBV3-2) to TRBJ2-7; D perhaps matches TRBD1 (5 bases). The CDR3 is 13 amino acids. CDR1 LGHDT and CDR2 YNNKEL come from the germline V gene (reference sequence). With 4 bases removed from V and 5 bases from J, the gap between germline ends came to 12 bases. DNA for the CDR3: TGTGCCAGCAGCCCGGCAGGGCTTGACGAGCAGTACTTC. Protein product: CASSPAGLDEQYF.

This clone was detected once. V is TRBV28 and J is TRBJ1-1, with D possibly TRBD1 on 5 matching bases. The CDR3 has 15 amino acids. Trimming pared 2 bases from V and 4 bases from J, leaving 14 bases between. Germline V lookup: CDR1 MDHEN, CDR2 SYDVKM. CDR3 DNA: TGTGCCAGCAGTTTAGGGGCCGTAGGTATCACTGAAGCTTTCTTT. Protein: CASSLGAVGITEAFF.

V is TRBV10-3 and J is TRBJ2-5, with TRBD1 matching over 7 bases. Looked up from germline, CDR1 is ENHRY and CDR2 is SYGVKD. The J segment lost 8 bases and the V segment lost 8 bases, leaving 11 bases of the junction unmatched. This CDR3 has 13 residues. The CDR3 reads CAIRDSLSETQYF. CDR3 coding DNA: TGTGCCATCCGGGACAGTCTATCGGAAACCCAGTACTTC.

Here the CDR3 DNA reads TGTGCCAGCAGCCCGAATTCCCGGGACAGGGGCTCGACCTACGAGCAGTACTTC. Translation gives CASSPNSRDRGSTYEQYF. The rearrangement joins TRBV11-2 to TRBJ2-7; 10 nucleotides align to TRBD1. The germline V gene has CDR1 SGHAT and CDR2 FQNNGV. The V and J ends lost 5 bases and 2 bases, in that order; junction bases with no gene match: 15. The CDR3 spans 18 residues.

The chain links TRBV5-6 to TRBJ2-4, with D perhaps matching TRBD2 (7 bases). Trimming removed 1 base from V and 4 bases from J, with 18 bases in between. This CDR3 is built from 17 residues. Per germline, CDR1 SGHDT and CDR2 YYEEEE. The CDR3: CASSLRAGAPLKNIQYF. The CDR3 region has the DNA TGTGCCAGCAGCTTGCGGGCGGGGGCCCCTCTTAAAAACATTCAGTACTTC. Filled out from reference TRBV5-6 and TRBJ2-4, the complete variable domain reads DAGVTQSPTHLIKTRGQQVTLRCSPKSGHDTVSWYQQALGQGPQFIFQYYEEEERQRGNFPDRFSGHQFPNYSSELNVNALLLGDSALYLCASSLRAGAPLKNIQYFGAGTRLSVL.

The rearrangement joins TRBV4-1 to TRBJ1-5, with D unresolved. This CDR3 comprises 15 residues. Germline CDR1 MGHRA, CDR2 YSYEKL. Trimming took 4 bases from V and 4 from J, leaving 14 bases between them. The CDR3 DNA is TGCGCCAGCAGCCGAGATAGGACGGGGAATCAGCCCCAGCATTTT. Protein product: CASSRDRTGNQPQHF.

This clone was observed a handful of times. This chain links TRBV7-3 with TRBJ2-1, with TRBD2 identical over 11 bases. The V segment lost 3 bases and the J segment 8 bases; nucleotides outside the gene matches: 3. This CDR3 has 14 amino acids. CDR1 is SGHTA and CDR2 is FQGTGA in the germline V gene. CDR3 sequence reads: CASSFSGGVDEQFF. In DNA, the CDR3 is TGTGCCAGCAGCTTTAGCGGGGGGGTCGATGAGCAGTTCTTC.